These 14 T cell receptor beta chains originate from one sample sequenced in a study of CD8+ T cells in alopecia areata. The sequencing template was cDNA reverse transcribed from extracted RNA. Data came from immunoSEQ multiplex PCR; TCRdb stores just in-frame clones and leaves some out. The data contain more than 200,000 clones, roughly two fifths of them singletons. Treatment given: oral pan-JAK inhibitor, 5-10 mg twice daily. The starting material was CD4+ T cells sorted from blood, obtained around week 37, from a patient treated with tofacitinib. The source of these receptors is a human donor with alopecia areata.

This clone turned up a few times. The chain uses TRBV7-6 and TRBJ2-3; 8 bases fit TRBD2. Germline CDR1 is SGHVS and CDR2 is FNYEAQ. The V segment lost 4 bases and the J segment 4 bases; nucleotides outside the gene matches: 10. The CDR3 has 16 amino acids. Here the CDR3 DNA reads TGTGCCAGCAGCTCTCGAGCGGGAGTGAGATCAGATACGCAGTATTTT. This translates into CASSSRAGVRSDTQYF.

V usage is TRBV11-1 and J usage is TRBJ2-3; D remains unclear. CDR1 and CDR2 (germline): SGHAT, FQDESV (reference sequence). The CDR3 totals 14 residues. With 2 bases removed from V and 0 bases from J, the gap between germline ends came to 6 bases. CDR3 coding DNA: TGTGCCAGCAGCTTATGGCGGAGCACAGATACGCAGTATTTT. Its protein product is CASSLWRSTDTQYF.

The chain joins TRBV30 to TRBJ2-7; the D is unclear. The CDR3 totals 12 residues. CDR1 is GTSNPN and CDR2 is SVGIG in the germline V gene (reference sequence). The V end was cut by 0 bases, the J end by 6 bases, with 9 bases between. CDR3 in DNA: TGTGCCTGGAGTGTATCAACCTTCGAGCAGTACTTC. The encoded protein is CAWSVSTFEQYF.

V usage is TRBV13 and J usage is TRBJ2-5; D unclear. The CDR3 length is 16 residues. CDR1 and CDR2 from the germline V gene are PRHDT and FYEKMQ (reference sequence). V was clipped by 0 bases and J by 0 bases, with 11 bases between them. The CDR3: CASSLGGISYQETQYF. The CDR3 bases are TGTGCCAGCAGCTTAGGGGGTATAAGTTACCAAGAGACCCAGTACTTC.

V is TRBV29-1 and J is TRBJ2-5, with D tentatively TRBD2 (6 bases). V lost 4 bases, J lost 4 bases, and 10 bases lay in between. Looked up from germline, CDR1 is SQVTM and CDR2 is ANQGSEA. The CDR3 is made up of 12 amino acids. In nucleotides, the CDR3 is TGCAGCGTTGTTGAGGGAGGAGAGACCCAGTACTTC. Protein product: CSVVEGGETQYF. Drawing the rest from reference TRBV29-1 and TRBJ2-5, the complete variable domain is SAVISQKPSRDICQRGTSLTIQCQVDSQVTMMFWYRQQPGQSLTLIATANQGSEATYESGFVIDKFPISRPNLTFSTLTVSNMSPEDSSIYLCSVVEGGETQYFGPGTRLLVL.

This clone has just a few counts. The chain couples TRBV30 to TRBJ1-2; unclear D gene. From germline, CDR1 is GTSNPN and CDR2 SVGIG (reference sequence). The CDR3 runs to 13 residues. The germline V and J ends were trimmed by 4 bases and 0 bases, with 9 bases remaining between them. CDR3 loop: CAWTLLANYGYTF. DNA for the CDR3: TGTGCCTGGACACTTCTGGCTAACTATGGCTACACCTTC.

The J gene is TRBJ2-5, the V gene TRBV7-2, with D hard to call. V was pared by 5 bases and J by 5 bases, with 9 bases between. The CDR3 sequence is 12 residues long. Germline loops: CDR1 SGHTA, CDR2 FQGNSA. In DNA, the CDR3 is TGTGCCAGCAGCCCCCCGTGGGAGACCCAGTACTTC. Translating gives CASSPPWETQYF.

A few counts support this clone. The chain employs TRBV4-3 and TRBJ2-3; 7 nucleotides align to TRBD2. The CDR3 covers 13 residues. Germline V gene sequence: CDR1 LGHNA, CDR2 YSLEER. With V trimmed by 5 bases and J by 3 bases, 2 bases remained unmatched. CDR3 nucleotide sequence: TGCGCCAGCAGCGGGGGGGTGACAGATACGCAGTATTTT. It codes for CASSGGVTDTQYF.

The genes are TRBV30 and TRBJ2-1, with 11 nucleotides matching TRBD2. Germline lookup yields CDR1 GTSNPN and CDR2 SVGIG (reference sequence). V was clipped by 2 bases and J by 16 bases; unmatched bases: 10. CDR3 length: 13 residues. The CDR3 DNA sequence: TGTGCCTGGAGTTTAGCGGGAGGGCCACCCAAATTCTTC. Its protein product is CAWSLAGGPPKFF.

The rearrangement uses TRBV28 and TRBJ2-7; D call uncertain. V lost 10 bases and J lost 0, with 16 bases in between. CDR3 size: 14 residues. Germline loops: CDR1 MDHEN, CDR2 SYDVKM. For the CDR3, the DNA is TGTGCCACCGACACAGTCCTCTCCTCCTACGAGCAGTACTTC. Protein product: CATDTVLSSYEQYF.

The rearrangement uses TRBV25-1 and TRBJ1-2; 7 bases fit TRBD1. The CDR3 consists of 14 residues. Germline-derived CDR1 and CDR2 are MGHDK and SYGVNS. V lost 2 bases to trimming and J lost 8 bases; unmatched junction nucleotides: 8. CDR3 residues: CASSEQRGQMGYTF. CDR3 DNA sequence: TGTGCCAGCAGTGAACAAAGGGGACAGATGGGCTACACCTTC.

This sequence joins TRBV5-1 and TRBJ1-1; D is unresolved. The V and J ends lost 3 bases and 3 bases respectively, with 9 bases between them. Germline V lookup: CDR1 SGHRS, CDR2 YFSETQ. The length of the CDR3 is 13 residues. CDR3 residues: CASSYETHTEAFF. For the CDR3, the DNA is TGCGCCAGCAGCTATGAGACACACACTGAAGCTTTCTTT. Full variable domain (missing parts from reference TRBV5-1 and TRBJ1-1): KAGVTQTPRYLIKTRGQQVTLSCSPISGHRSVSWYQQTPGQGLQFLFEYFSETQRNKGNFPGRFSGRQFSNSRSEMNVSTLELGDSALYLCASSYETHTEAFFGQGTRLTVV.

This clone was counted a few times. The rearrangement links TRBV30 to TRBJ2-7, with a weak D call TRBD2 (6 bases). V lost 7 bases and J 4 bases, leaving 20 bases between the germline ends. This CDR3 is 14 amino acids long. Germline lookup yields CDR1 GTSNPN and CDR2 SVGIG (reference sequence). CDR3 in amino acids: CAFSGETNSYEQYF. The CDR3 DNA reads TGTGCCTTCTCGGGGGAAACTAACAGTTACGAGCAGTACTTC.

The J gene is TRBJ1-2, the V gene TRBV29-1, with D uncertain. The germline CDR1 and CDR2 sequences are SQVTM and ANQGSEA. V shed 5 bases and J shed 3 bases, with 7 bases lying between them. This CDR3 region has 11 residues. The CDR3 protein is CSVQVHYGYTF. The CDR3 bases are TGCAGCGTTCAGGTTCACTATGGCTACACCTTC. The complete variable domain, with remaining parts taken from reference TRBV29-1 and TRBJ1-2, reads SAVISQKPSRDICQRGTSLTIQCQVDSQVTMMFWYRQQPGQSLTLIATANQGSEATYESGFVIDKFPISRPNLTFSTLTVSNMSPEDSSIYLCSVQVHYGYTFGSGTRLTVV.